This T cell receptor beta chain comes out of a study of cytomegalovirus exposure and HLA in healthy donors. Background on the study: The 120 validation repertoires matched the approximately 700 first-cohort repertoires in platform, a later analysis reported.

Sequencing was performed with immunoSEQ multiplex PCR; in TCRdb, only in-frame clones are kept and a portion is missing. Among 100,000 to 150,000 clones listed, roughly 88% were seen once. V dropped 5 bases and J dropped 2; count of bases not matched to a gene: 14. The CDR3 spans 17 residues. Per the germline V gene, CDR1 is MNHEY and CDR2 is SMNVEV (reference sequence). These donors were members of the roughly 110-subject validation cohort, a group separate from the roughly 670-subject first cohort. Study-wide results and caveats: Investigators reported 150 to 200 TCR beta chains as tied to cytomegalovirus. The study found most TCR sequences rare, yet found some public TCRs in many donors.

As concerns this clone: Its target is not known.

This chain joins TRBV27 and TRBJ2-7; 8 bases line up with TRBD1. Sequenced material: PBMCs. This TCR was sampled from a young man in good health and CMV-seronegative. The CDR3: CASSTRTGTSVAYEQYF. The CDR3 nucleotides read TGTGCCAGCAGTACCCGGACAGGGACCTCCGTGGCCTACGAGCAGTACTTC.